This TCR beta chain was retrieved from a study of cytomegalovirus exposure and HLA in healthy donors. Study-wide points: Altogether, 150 to 200 TCR beta chains were recorded as cytomegalovirus-associated.

This clone turned up a few times. The antigen is not known. TCRdb's copy holds only in-frame clones and misses some; the assay was immunoSEQ multiplex PCR. The repertoire has some 190,000 clones, roughly 86% of them found once; the top ten carry around 7.2%. J was trimmed by 10 bases and V by 4 bases; bases with no gene match: 8. The CDR3 covers 13 residues. Per germline, CDR1 SGHRS and CDR2 YFSETQ. The sample was PBMCs. This chain joins TRBV5-1 and TRBJ1-2, with 9 bases aligning to TRBD1. This TCR was recovered from a man aged 25-40 years in good health and CMV-seropositive. CDR3 protein: CASSPGTGMTYTF. CDR3 DNA sequence: TGCGCCAGCAGCCCGGGGACAGGGATGACCTACACCTTC.